Shown below are 29 T cell receptor beta chains from a single sample sequenced in a study of Graves' ophthalmopathy and Graves' hyperthyroidism. Using RNA transcripts, the TCR beta CDR3 regions were amplified. HTBI-primed first-round RT-PCR preceded second-round multiplex PCR. One entry per CDR3 protein, called by TCRdb with MiXCR from the multiplex PCR reads. The sample has hundreds of thousands of distinct CDR3 sequences, roughly 40% seen once; the top ten hold approximately 43%. Source material: peripheral blood. These receptors were taken from an adult man with Graves' ophthalmopathy.

This clonotype has just one count. This chain uses TRBV14 with TRBJ1-6; possible D gene TRBD1, 5 bases. V lost 5 bases and J lost 7, with 15 bases in between. Germline CDR1 SGHDN, CDR2 FVKESK. This CDR3 is built from 15 residues. The CDR3 here is CASSSRVGRNSPLHF. DNA of the CDR3: TGTGCCAGCAGCTCCCGCGTGGGGCGGAATTCACCCCTCCACTTT.

The rearrangement uses TRBV5-1 and TRBJ2-5; 11 nucleotides agree with TRBD1. Unmatched junction bases numbered 4, after V lost 3 bases and J lost 3 bases. The CDR3 sequence is 15 residues long. Germline assignment: CDR1 SGHRS and CDR2 YFSETQ. CDR3 in amino acids: CASSSGQGAEETQYF. The DNA of the CDR3 is TGCGCCAGCAGCTCCGGACAGGGGGCCGAAGAGACCCAGTACTTC.

The sample holds many counts of this clonotype. The chain joins TRBV7-9 to TRBJ1-4, with TRBD1 identical over 9 bases. Trimming removed 5 bases from V and 5 bases from J; junction bases left unmatched: 3. CDR3 size: 14 residues. In germline, CDR1 is SEHNR, CDR2 FQNEAQ (reference sequence). DNA of the CDR3: TGTGCCAGCAGCCTTGACAGGGGGAATGAAAAACTGTTTTTT. Protein sequence: CASSLDRGNEKLFF.

The V gene is TRBV20-1, the J gene TRBJ2-5, with TRBD1 as a possible D gene (5 bases). V lost 7 bases and J 5 bases, leaving 14 bases between the germline ends. Germline CDR1 and CDR2: DFQATT and SNEGSKA (reference sequence). This CDR3 contains 12 residues. The CDR3, as DNA: TGCAGTGGTGAACAGGATAGGGAGACCCAGTACTTC. This encodes CSGEQDRETQYF.

A word on this clonotype: This may come from a read error, since a much larger clone is one base off. The gene calls are TRBV15 and TRBJ2-7; 8 bases line up with TRBD1. Germline V CDR1 and CDR2: LNHNV, YYDKDF (reference sequence). V lost 2 bases, J lost 4 bases, and 13 bases stayed unmatched. The CDR3 contains 17 residues. In DNA form, the CDR3 reads TGTGCCACCAGCAGAACCAGGGCAGGGGGCTTATTGTACGAGCAGTACTTC. This encodes CATSRTRAGGLLYEQYF.

With respect to this clonotype: Its ends do not fully match the called genes, so a read error is possible. The gene calls are TRBV5-8 and TRBJ1-5; D remains ambiguous. CDR3 size: 18 residues. Germline CDR1 is SGHTS and CDR2 is YDEGEE. This chain's CDR3 is CASRLDIRFEYSNQPQHF. The CDR3 DNA reads as TGTGCCAGCAGATTGGATATTCGGTTTGAATATAGCAATCAGCCCCAGCATTTT. The full variable domain, with the rest looked up from reference TRBV5-8 and TRBJ1-5, is EAGVTQSPTHLIKTRGQQATLRCSPISGHTSVYWYQQALGLGLQFLLWYDEGEERNRGNFPPRFSGRQFPNYSSELNVNALELEDSALYLCASRLDIRFEYSNQPQHFGDGTRLSIL.

This clonotype has ten or more counts. The chain recombines TRBV7-2 with TRBJ2-7; D is undetermined. Trimming removed 1 base from V and 3 bases from J, with 7 bases in between. CDR1 and CDR2 (germline): SGHTA, FQGNSA. There are 13 residues in the CDR3. The CDR3, as DNA: TGTGCCAGCAGCTTAGACGGTTTCTACGAGCAGTACTTC. This encodes CASSLDGFYEQYF.

A few counts support this clonotype. The rearrangement joins TRBV7-2 to TRBJ2-7; 7 bases are a match to TRBD2. This CDR3 spans 15 amino acids. The germline V gene encodes CDR1 SGHTA and CDR2 FQGNSA. Germline trimming cut 2 bases from V and 4 bases from J; bases unmatched to any gene: 8. Here the CDR3 reads CASSLWASGLYEQYF. The CDR3 DNA sequence: TGTGCCAGCAGCTTATGGGCTAGCGGCTTGTACGAGCAGTACTTC. Looking up the rest from reference TRBV7-2 and TRBJ2-7 gives the full variable domain: GAGVSQSPSNKVTEKGKDVELRCDPISGHTALYWYRQSLGQGLEFLIYFQGNSAPDKSGLPSDRFSAERTGGSVSTLTIQRTQQEDSAVYLCASSLWASGLYEQYFGPGTRLTVT.

The chain uses TRBV7-9 and TRBJ2-5; D is tentatively TRBD1 or TRBD2 (6 bases each). CDR3 length equals 15 residues. Germline CDR1 is SEHNR and CDR2 is FQNEAQ (reference sequence). Trimming took off 5 bases at V and 7 bases at J, with 20 bases between the two ends. The DNA for the CDR3 is TGTGCCAGCAGCCAAATTGGGGGGCCCAAGGGGACCCAGTACTTC. Amino acids: CASSQIGGPKGTQYF.

At least ten counts were recorded for this clonotype. The chain employs TRBV7-2 and TRBJ2-7, with 7 positions matching TRBD1. The V and J ends lost 5 bases and 0 bases, in that order; junction bases with no gene match: 7. This CDR3 region has 15 residues. Germline V gene data show CDR1 as SGHTA and CDR2 as FQGNSA. The CDR3 loop is CASSPTGDHSYEQYF. CDR3 sequence (DNA): TGTGCCAGCAGCCCTACAGGGGACCACTCCTACGAGCAGTACTTC.

The rearrangement uses TRBV7-2 and TRBJ1-3; D is unclear. Deletions cut 5 bases from V and 2 bases from J, with 10 bases between. CDR3 length: 14 amino acids. Germline V gene lookup returns CDR1 SGHTA and CDR2 FQGNSA. In DNA form, the CDR3 reads TGTGCCAGCAGCCCACGGCCGCCTGGAAACACCATATATTTT. Protein product: CASSPRPPGNTIYF.

This clonotype was observed a few times. This chain uses TRBV2 with TRBJ2-2, with a weak D call TRBD1 (6 bases). Germline CDR1 and CDR2: SNHLY and FYNNEI. V dropped 6 bases and J dropped 5 bases, with 19 bases sitting between them. This CDR3 has 16 amino acids. CDR3 protein: CASRRQDLAFTGELFF. The CDR3 region has the DNA TGTGCCAGCAGAAGACAGGATTTGGCCTTTACCGGGGAGCTGTTTTTT. Using reference TRBV2 and TRBJ2-2 for the parts outside the CDR3, the full variable domain is EPEVTQTPSHQVTQMGQEVILRCVPISNHLYFYWYRQILGQKVEFLVSFYNNEISEKSEIFDDQFSVERPDGSNFTLKIRSTKLEDSAMYFCASRRQDLAFTGELFFGEGSRLTVL.

The genes are TRBV6-1 and TRBJ1-1, with a possible D match to TRBD1 (5 bases). Germline CDR1 is MNHNS and CDR2 is SASEGT. CDR3 length equals 14 residues. Trimming cost V 6 bases and J 3 bases, with 14 bases left between them. CDR3 amino acids: CASREVWGYTEAFF. CDR3 sequence (DNA): TGTGCCAGCAGGGAGGTTTGGGGGTACACTGAAGCTTTCTTT.

The chain recombines TRBV25-1 with TRBJ2-2; tentatively, D is TRBD2 (5 bases). Germline V gene data show CDR1 as MGHDK and CDR2 as SYGVNS. The CDR3 contains 17 residues. The germline V and J ends were trimmed by 5 bases and 6 bases, with 22 bases remaining between them. In DNA form, the CDR3 reads TGTGCCAGCAGTTACTCGCCACTAGGGCGGTCGGCCGGGGAGCTGTTTTTT. Translating it yields CASSYSPLGRSAGELFF.

This clonotype was counted only a few times. J is TRBJ2-2 and V is TRBV25-1, with 16 bases matching TRBD2. J lost 5 bases, V lost 5 bases, and 8 bases had no gene match. This CDR3 has 18 amino acids. Germline V gene sequence: CDR1 MGHDK, CDR2 SYGVNS. The CDR3 coding sequence is TGTGCCAGCAGTTTACCGGGACTAGCGGGAGGGCGGACCGGGGAGCTGTTTTTT. Its translation is CASSLPGLAGGRTGELFF.

This rearrangement joins TRBV20-1 to TRBJ1-5; TRBD1 matches at 12 bases. This CDR3 region has 17 residues. V lost 0 bases and J lost 7; bases outside the gene matches: 10. Germline CDR1 DFQATT, CDR2 SNEGSKA (reference sequence). The CDR3 reads CSARDTAGQGADQPQHF. As DNA, the CDR3 is TGCAGTGCTAGAGATACCGCGGGACAGGGGGCGGACCAGCCCCAGCATTTT.

The CDR3 here is CSARDIRTLNTEAFF. The CDR3 DNA reads TGCAGTGCTAGAGATATAAGGACACTAAACACTGAAGCTTTCTTT. This chain uses TRBV20-1 with TRBJ1-1, with D possibly TRBD1 on 5 matching bases. The V gene lost 0 bases and the J gene lost 2 bases, with 13 bases spanning the gap. CDR3 length: 15 amino acids. From germline, CDR1 is DFQATT and CDR2 SNEGSKA (reference sequence).

This rearrangement joins TRBV29-1 to TRBJ2-7; 12 bases match TRBD1. Germline loops: CDR1 SQVTM, CDR2 ANQGSEA. The CDR3 is 13 amino acids. Trimming removed 8 bases from V and 3 bases from J; junction bases left unmatched: 5. The CDR3 DNA follows: TGCAGCATGGGACAGGGGGCAGTCTACGAGCAGTACTTC. Residues: CSMGQGAVYEQYF.

Only a few counts were recorded for this clonotype. The rearrangement uses TRBV25-1 and TRBJ1-2, with TRBD1 matching 10 bases. Germline CDR1 and CDR2: MGHDK and SYGVNS. The CDR3 runs 17 residues. V lost 5 bases and J lost 2; bases outside the gene matches: 11. For the CDR3, the DNA is TGTGCCAGCAGTTCTCATACGACAGGGGGCGCAAACTATGGCTACACCTTC. This translates into CASSSHTTGGANYGYTF.

This clonotype occurred a few times. V and J are TRBV2 and TRBJ1-1; tentative D call: TRBD1 (6 bases). Germline assignment: CDR1 SNHLY and CDR2 FYNNEI. This CDR3 is 13 amino acids long. The V and J ends lost 5 bases and 5 bases respectively, with 12 bases between them. The CDR3 region has the DNA TGTGCCAGCAGTTTTTCGCAGGGGACTGAAGCTTTCTTT. The encoded protein is CASSFSQGTEAFF.

This clonotype appeared a few times. This chain links TRBV20-1 with TRBJ2-2, with a possible D match to TRBD1 (6 bases). Germline V gives CDR1 DFQATT, CDR2 SNEGSKA (reference sequence). Trimming stripped 5 bases from V and 4 bases from J, with 14 bases between. This CDR3 has 14 residues. The CDR3 reads CSALRAGVTGELFF. The CDR3 bases are TGCAGTGCTCTACGAGCAGGGGTCACCGGGGAGCTGTTTTTT.

This clonotype was seen at least ten times. The chain links TRBV2 to TRBJ1-1, with D uncertain. Trimming left V 2 bases short and J 0 bases short, with 10 bases between. The CDR3 runs 15 residues. Germline V CDR1 and CDR2: SNHLY, FYNNEI. DNA of the CDR3: TGTGCCAGCAGTGAATATCCGGAATTGAACACTGAAGCTTTCTTT. Encoded protein: CASSEYPELNTEAFF.

This clonotype was detected only a few times. V usage is TRBV11-2 and J usage is TRBJ2-2; 7 positions agree with TRBD1. CDR3 length: 15 amino acids. V lost 5 bases to trimming and J lost 5 bases; unmatched junction nucleotides: 8. The V gene's germline CDR1 is SGHAT and CDR2 FQNNGV. The CDR3 DNA is TGTGCCAGCAGCGGCAACAGGGGCGGAACCGGGGAGCTGTTTTTT. It codes for CASSGNRGGTGELFF.

As to this clonotype: An end of the junction does not agree with germline; a read error may underlie this. The rearrangement uses TRBV7-9 and TRBJ1-1; D is possibly TRBD1 (6 bases). Germline CDR1 reads SEHNR; CDR2 reads FQNEAQ (reference sequence). CDR3 length: 17 amino acids. The CDR3 protein is CASSLVTGRSMNTEASF. The CDR3 nucleotides read TGTGCCAGCAGCTTAGTAACAGGGAGAAGTATGAACACTGAAGCTTCCTTT.

This clonotype was seen ten or more times. A read error may account for a junction end that differs from germline. The gene calls are TRBV13 and TRBJ2-7; the D is unclear. This CDR3 comprises 12 residues. The germline CDR1 and CDR2 sequences are PRHDT and FYEKMQ (reference sequence). CDR3 sequence: CASSLLRTLQSF. The CDR3 DNA follows: TGTGCCAGCAGCTTACTCCGGACGCTACAGTCCTTC. Full variable domain (remainder filled in from reference TRBV13 and TRBJ2-7): AAGVIQSPRHLIKEKRETATLKCYPIPRHDTVYWYQQGPGQDPQFLISFYEKMQSDKGSIPDRFSAQQFSDYHSELNMSSLELGDSALYFCASSLLRTLQSFGPGTRLTVT.

The sample holds one count of this clonotype. Mismatch with germline at one junction end may stem from a read error. This chain uses TRBV10-3 with TRBJ2-3; D uncertain. There are 14 residues in the CDR3. Germline V gene data show CDR1 as ENHRY and CDR2 as SYGVKD. The CDR3 protein is CAISEGRSTDTQCF. CDR3 nucleotide sequence: TGTGCCATCAGTGAGGGCAGAAGCACAGATACGCAGTGTTTT.

This clonotype was counted ten times or more. This rearrangement joins TRBV10-3 to TRBJ2-5; possibly TRBD1 or TRBD2 for D (7 bases each). Germline assignment: CDR1 ENHRY and CDR2 SYGVKD. This CDR3 has 15 residues. With 8 bases removed from V and 4 bases from J, the gap between germline ends came to 20 bases. CDR3 coding DNA: TGTGCCATCCAGGGGGGGACCGGCTATTCAGAGACCCAGTACTTC. It specifies CAIQGGTGYSETQYF.

This clonotype has only a few counts. The gene calls are TRBV6-2 or TRBV6-3 and TRBJ1-6; TRBD1 might be the D (6 bases). Germline values: CDR1 MNHEY, CDR2 SVGEGT. This CDR3 has 14 amino acids. The V gene lost 5 bases and the J gene lost 6 bases, with 11 bases spanning the gap. CDR3 DNA: TGTGCCAGCAGTGCCGGACAGCCTAATTCACCCCTCCACTTT. Amino acids: CASSAGQPNSPLHF.

This clonotype was seen many times. The chain carries TRBV4-1 and TRBJ1-5; 7 bases line up with TRBD1. Germline values: CDR1 MGHRA, CDR2 YSYEKL. The J segment lost 11 bases and the V segment lost 2 bases, leaving 9 bases of the junction unmatched. The CDR3 runs to 14 residues. The CDR3: CASSQTTGNGAQHF. CDR3 DNA: TGCGCCAGCAGCCAAACGACAGGGAATGGGGCCCAGCATTTT.